This TCR beta chain was obtained from a study of T cells in localized non-small cell lung cancer. Study findings and constraints: It remains possible that heterogeneity exists, since only one tumor region was sequenced. Uninvolved adjacent lung, not tumor, had the highest T cell clonality. Of the top 100 tumor clones, median around 50 were in adjacent lung, approximately 29 among its top 100. Longer overall survival accompanied higher blood T cell density.

Only in-frame clones appear in the TCRdb table, and some are missing; sequencing was by immunoSEQ multiplex PCR. Of about 25,000 clones listed, less than 90% are singletons. About this clone: Its antigen is still unknown.

The CDR3 spans 13 residues. The germline V and J ends were trimmed by 10 bases and 0 bases, with 12 bases remaining between them. In germline, CDR1 is ENHRY, CDR2 SYGVKD. The chain employs TRBV10-3 and TRBJ1-1; D unclear. Sequencing used peripheral blood, obtained before any cancer treatment. This TCR was recovered from a female donor of 60 years or more with stage I lung adenocarcinoma. The CDR3 nucleotides read TGTGCCACCCTACAAATTATGAACACTGAAGCTTTCTTT. Translation gives CATLQIMNTEAFF.